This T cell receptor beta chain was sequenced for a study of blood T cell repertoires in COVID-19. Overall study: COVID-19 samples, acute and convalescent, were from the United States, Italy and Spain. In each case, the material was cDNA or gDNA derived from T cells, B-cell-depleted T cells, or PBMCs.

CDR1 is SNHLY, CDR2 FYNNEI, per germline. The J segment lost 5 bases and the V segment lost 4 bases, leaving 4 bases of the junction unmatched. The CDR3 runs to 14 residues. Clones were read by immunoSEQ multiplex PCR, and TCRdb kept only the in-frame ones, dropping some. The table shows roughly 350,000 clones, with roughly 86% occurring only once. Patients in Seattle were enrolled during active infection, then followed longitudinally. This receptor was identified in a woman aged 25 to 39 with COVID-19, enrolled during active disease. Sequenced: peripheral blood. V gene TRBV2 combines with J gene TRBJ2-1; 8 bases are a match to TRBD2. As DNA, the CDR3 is TGTGCCAGCAGTGGTGCGGGAGGCGACAATGAGCAGTTCTTC. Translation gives CASSGAGGDNEQFF.